The next 30 T cell receptor beta chains were all read from a single sample in a study of blood T cells in healthy people across ages. It was with a sample-barcoded 5' primer and a J-beta primer mix that a second PCR of about 6 to 11 cycles was run. TCRdb re-analysed the 5' RACE reads in MiXCR, keeping a single row per CDR3 protein. The table lists about 1.8 million distinct CDR3 sequences, around 48% of them singletons, with roughly 2% in the top ten. The material sequenced was blood. The source is a woman aged 35 to 49 in good health.

CDR3 sequence (DNA): TGCAGTGCTAGAGGTCTCAGGGGCCTGCCGAACACTGAAGCTTTCTTT. Its protein product is CSARGLRGLPNTEAFF. V is TRBV20-1 and J is TRBJ1-1, with D possibly being TRBD1 (6 bases). Germline V gene data show CDR1 as DFQATT and CDR2 as SNEGSKA (reference sequence). CDR3 size: 16 residues. V shed 1 base and J shed 1 base, with 16 bases lying between them.

V and J are TRBV7-9 and TRBJ2-7; maybe TRBD2 (7 bases). The CDR3 contains 16 residues. The V end lost 2 bases, the J end lost 7 bases, and 21 bases lay between the germline ends. Germline CDR1 reads SEHNR; CDR2 reads FQNEAQ (reference sequence). The CDR3 bases are TGTGCCAGCAGCTTATTGGGGGGGGGCATTAACAATGAGCAGTACTTC. Amino acid sequence: CASSLLGGGINNEQYF.

The rearrangement links TRBV20-1 to TRBJ2-1; 12 bases match TRBD2. This CDR3 has 18 residues. With V trimmed by 1 base and J by 0 bases, 7 bases remained unmatched. Germline CDR1 is DFQATT and CDR2 is SNEGSKA (reference sequence). The CDR3 loop reads CSARVGLAGISSYNEQFF. The CDR3 region has the DNA TGCAGTGCTAGAGTCGGACTAGCGGGGATAAGCTCCTACAATGAGCAGTTCTTC.

J is TRBJ2-1 and V is TRBV6-2 or TRBV6-3, with 7 bases aligning to TRBD1. V lost 10 bases and J lost 7; bases outside the gene matches: 13. CDR3 length: 14 residues. The germline V gene has CDR1 MNHEY and CDR2 SVGEGT. The CDR3 protein is CATGRGGLGNEQFF. DNA of the CDR3: TGTGCCACCGGTCGAGGGGGCTTGGGGAATGAGCAGTTCTTC.

There are a few counts of this clonotype. CDR3 residues: CSAEILGEEKLFF. Written as DNA, the CDR3 is TGCAGCGCAGAAATTCTTGGAGAGGAAAAACTGTTTTTT. The chain couples TRBV29-1 to TRBJ1-4; D is ambiguous. The ends were cut back, 7 bases at V and 8 bases at J, with 17 bases in the middle. CDR1 SQVTM and CDR2 ANQGSEA come from the germline V gene. This CDR3 contains 13 residues. Using reference TRBV29-1 and TRBJ1-4 for the parts outside the CDR3, the full variable domain is SAVISQKPSRDICQRGTSLTIQCQVDSQVTMMFWYRQQPGQSLTLIATANQGSEATYESGFVIDKFPISRPNLTFSTLTVSNMSPEDSSIYLCSAEILGEEKLFFGSGTQLSVL.

A few counts support this clonotype. This chain links TRBV27 with TRBJ2-7; TRBD1 agrees at 9 bases. Trimming removed 6 bases from V and 9 bases from J; junction bases left unmatched: 18. The V gene's germline CDR1 is MNHEY and CDR2 SMNVEV (reference sequence). The CDR3 is made up of 16 amino acids. The CDR3: CASRDLSTGGRVVQYF. In nucleotides, the CDR3 is TGTGCCAGCAGGGACCTCTCAACAGGGGGCAGGGTTGTGCAGTACTTC.

The V gene is TRBV6-5, the J gene TRBJ1-4, with 10 bases matching TRBD1. The V segment lost 7 bases and the J segment 5 bases; nucleotides outside the gene matches: 10. Germline V CDR1 and CDR2: MNHEY, SVGAGI. The CDR3 consists of 16 residues. The CDR3 DNA is TGTGCCAGCACCCGGACAGGGGGAGTGGTGAATGAAAAACTGTTTTTT. This sequence encodes CASTRTGGVVNEKLFF.

The gene calls are TRBV6-2 or TRBV6-3 and TRBJ2-5; D uncertain. CDR3 length equals 13 residues. Germline lookup yields CDR1 MNHEY and CDR2 SVGEGT. V was trimmed by 2 bases and J by 5 bases, leaving 9 bases between them. The CDR3 DNA sequence: TGTGCCAGCAGTTACCTCGAACGGGAGACCCAGTACTTC. Amino acid sequence: CASSYLERETQYF.

This clonotype was counted a few times. This rearrangement joins TRBV6-5 to TRBJ2-7, with 9 nucleotides matching TRBD2. The J call is doubtful: the DNA matches TRBJ2-5 better. The CDR3 sequence is 15 residues long. The V gene's germline CDR1 is MNHEY and CDR2 SVGAGI. The CDR3 spells CASSYGGGGQETQYF. The CDR3 nucleotides read TGTGCCAGCAGTTATGGCGGGGGGGGACAGGAGACCCAGTACTTC.

This chain joins TRBV9 and TRBJ1-6; 12 bases match TRBD1. Germline CDR1 SGDLS, CDR2 YYNGEE. J was trimmed by 7 bases and V by 4 bases; bases with no gene match: 9. The CDR3 is made up of 17 amino acids. CDR3 sequence reads: CASSIGTGGSPNSPLHF. The DNA for the CDR3 is TGTGCCAGCAGCATCGGGACAGGGGGCTCTCCCAATTCACCCCTCCACTTT.

Here the CDR3 reads CASQIGQDTETQYF. The DNA for the CDR3 is TGTGCCAGCCAGATCGGACAGGATACGGAGACCCAGTACTTC. V and J are TRBV28 and TRBJ2-7, with 7 bases that match TRBD1. The end of the DNA aligns better with TRBJ2-5, so the J call may be wrong. Germline CDR1 reads MDHEN; CDR2 reads SYDVKM. The CDR3 runs 14 residues.

The CDR3 DNA reads TGTGCCAGCAGCGCATCCGGGACAGGGCTTCACAATGAGCAGTACTTC. Protein: CASSASGTGLHNEQYF. The genes are TRBV7-9 and TRBJ2-1; TRBD1 aligns across 9 bases. The J call may not be correct, given that the DNA end is closer to TRBJ2-7. The CDR3 length is 16 residues. CDR1 SEHNR and CDR2 FQNEAQ come from the germline V gene (reference sequence).

This clonotype appeared many times. The V call is TRBV20-1, the J call TRBJ2-3, with 9 bases aligning to TRBD1. CDR3 length: 15 amino acids. The junction had 10 bases not matched to a gene; V was cut back by 6 bases and J by 3 bases. Germline V CDR1 and CDR2: DFQATT, SNEGSKA (reference sequence). CDR3 amino acids: CSALTGGDVTDTQYF. CDR3 DNA sequence: TGCAGTGCCCTTACAGGGGGCGATGTAACAGATACGCAGTATTTT.

The V call is TRBV7-9, the J call TRBJ1-4, with 10 nucleotides matching TRBD1. This CDR3 region has 15 residues. J gave up 8 bases and V 8 bases, and 11 bases lay outside the gene matches. Germline V gene data show CDR1 as SEHNR and CDR2 as FQNEAQ (reference sequence). CDR3 loop: CASDAGTGAWEKLFF. Written as DNA, the CDR3 is TGTGCCAGCGATGCGGGGACAGGGGCATGGGAAAAACTGTTTTTT.

This sequence joins TRBV25-1 and TRBJ2-3; D gene ambiguous. CDR1 and CDR2 (germline): MGHDK, SYGVNS. This CDR3 has 15 amino acids. V was pared by 2 bases and J by 0 bases, with 9 bases between. The CDR3 is CASSEQSRSTDTQYF. For the CDR3, the DNA is TGTGCCAGCAGTGAACAGAGCCGAAGCACAGATACGCAGTATTTT.

This clonotype was seen a handful of times. This sequence joins TRBV6-2 or TRBV6-3 and TRBJ2-1, with 7 bases identical to TRBD2. Unmatched junction bases numbered 3, after V lost 1 base and J lost 0 bases. The CDR3 covers 16 residues. Germline assignment: CDR1 MNHEY and CDR2 SVGEGT. CDR3 DNA: TGTGCCAGCAGTTACTTGAGCGGGGCCTCCTACAATGAGCAGTTCTTC. It translates to CASSYLSGASYNEQFF.

This clonotype was counted a few times. The rearrangement uses TRBV7-9 and TRBJ2-5; the match to TRBD1 covers 8 bases. Per germline, CDR1 SEHNR and CDR2 FQNEAQ (reference sequence). The CDR3 covers 15 residues. After removal of 2 bases from V and 11 bases from J, the junction contained 13 bases not matched to a gene. CDR3 protein: CASSLYGQGWGEQYF. CDR3 DNA sequence: TGTGCCAGCAGCTTATACGGACAGGGATGGGGTGAGCAGTACTTC.

V and J are TRBV5-1 and TRBJ2-1; D might be TRBD2 (5 bases). V was shortened by 0 bases and J by 2 bases, with 18 bases between the two germline ends. Germline V lookup: CDR1 SGHRS, CDR2 YFSETQ. CDR3 length equals 18 residues. Written as DNA, the CDR3 is TGCGCCAGCAGCTTGGTAGCCAGACTACCGCAAGCCTACAATGAGCAGTTCTTC. Translation gives CASSLVARLPQAYNEQFF.

This clonotype was detected once. CDR3 nucleotides: TGTGCCAGCTGCGGCGGGTGGCCAGATACGCAGTATTTT. This encodes CASCGGWPDTQYF. The rearrangement uses TRBV6-5 and TRBJ2-3; TRBD2 is a possible D gene (5 bases). The germline V gene has CDR1 MNHEY and CDR2 SVGAGI. The CDR3 length is 13 residues. The V end lost 8 bases, the J end lost 4 bases, and 13 bases lay between the germline ends.

The chain is built from TRBV4-1 and TRBJ2-3, with TRBD2 identical over 7 bases. Germline CDR1 is MGHRA and CDR2 is YSYEKL. This CDR3 contains 15 residues. V gave up 4 bases and J gave up 0 bases; unmatched junction bases: 4. The CDR3 nucleotides read TGCGCCAGCAGCCGGACTAGTACTAGCACAGATACGCAGTATTTT. Its translation is CASSRTSTSTDTQYF.

This clonotype was counted a few times. This sequence joins TRBV20-1 and TRBJ2-7; 7 positions match TRBD1. With 1 base clipped from V and 3 bases from J, the junction kept 12 bases outside the gene matches. Germline V CDR1 and CDR2: DFQATT, SNEGSKA (reference sequence). This CDR3 contains 16 residues. This chain's CDR3 is CSARGRTGESFYEQYF. Here the CDR3 DNA reads TGCAGTGCTAGAGGGCGCACAGGGGAGAGTTTCTACGAGCAGTACTTC.

As for this clonotype: One end of the junction is discordant with germline, which a read error may explain. The chain recombines TRBV11-2 with TRBJ2-5; D perhaps matches TRBD2 (5 bases). Germline V gene data show CDR1 as SGHAT and CDR2 as FQNNGV. CDR3 length equals 16 residues. Here the CDR3 DNA reads TGTGCCAGCAGCTTAGCCGGGGTACACCCGCAAGGGACCCAGTACTTC. Translated, it gives CASSLAGVHPQGTQYF.

The chain combines TRBV4-3 with TRBJ2-4, with D perhaps matching TRBD1 or TRBD2 (5 bases each). Matching the DNA end better, TRBJ2-5 makes the J call doubtful. Germline assignment: CDR1 LGHNA and CDR2 YSLEER. The CDR3 extends over 16 amino acids. CDR3 loop: CASSQERGQGEETQYF. The CDR3 bases are TGCGCCAGCAGCCAAGAACGCGGGCAGGGAGAAGAGACCCAGTACTTC.

This sequence joins TRBV7-8 and TRBJ2-1; D perhaps matches TRBD2 (6 bases). Deletions cut 5 bases from V and 0 bases from J, with 11 bases between. Germline V gene data show CDR1 as SGHVS and CDR2 as FQNEAQ. CDR3 length equals 15 residues. The CDR3 reads CASSARGSSYNEQFF. For the CDR3, the DNA is TGTGCCAGCAGCGCCCGGGGGAGCTCCTACAATGAGCAGTTCTTC.

The gene calls are TRBV21-1 and TRBJ2-7; the D segment call TRBD1 is taken from the table without a DNA check. TRBV21-1 has pseudogene status. The CDR3 has 19 residues. CDR3 sequence reads: CASTPRGQGGETLSYEQYF. CDR3 sequence (DNA): TGTGCCAGCACTCCCCGAGGGCAGGGGGGGGAGACCCTCTCCTACGAGCAGTACTTC.

In this sample, this clonotype turned up a few times. The chain has TRBV28 and TRBJ2-7; the D gene is possibly TRBD2 (7 bases). Trimming cost V 3 bases and J 4 bases, with 16 bases left between them. This CDR3 is 15 amino acids long. The germline CDR1 and CDR2 sequences are MDHEN and SYDVKM. DNA for the CDR3: TGTGCCAGCAGTTTTCCGGGGGGCGGTAGTTACGAGCAGTACTTC. The encoded protein is CASSFPGGGSYEQYF.

This clonotype has just a few counts. The V gene is TRBV20-1, the J gene TRBJ2-7; tentatively, D is TRBD2 (5 bases). Germline loops: CDR1 DFQATT, CDR2 SNEGSKA (reference sequence). Trimming stripped 5 bases from V and 10 bases from J, with 18 bases between. The CDR3 length is 12 residues. This CDR3 reads CSAVWKFEGQYF. The CDR3 coding sequence is TGCAGTGCTGTCTGGAAATTTGAGGGCCAGTACTTC.

This clonotype came up a few times. This chain connects TRBV6-2 or TRBV6-3 to TRBJ2-5, with 8 bases fitting TRBD2. J was trimmed by 1 base and V by 5 bases; bases with no gene match: 6. In germline, CDR1 is MNHEY, CDR2 SVGEGT. The CDR3 is 15 amino acids. The CDR3 coding sequence is TGTGCCAGCAGTCCAATCGGACTAGCCCAAGAGACCCAGTACTTC. Translated, it gives CASSPIGLAQETQYF.

The chain recombines TRBV2 with TRBJ1-1, with D possibly matching TRBD1 (5 bases). V lost 8 bases and J lost 1, with 11 bases in between. Looked up from germline, CDR1 is SNHLY and CDR2 is FYNNEI. This CDR3 comprises 13 residues. CDR3 protein: CASRGRQNTEAFF. CDR3 nucleotides: TGTGCCAGCCGGGGACGGCAGAACACTGAAGCTTTCTTT.

This clonotype showed up just a few times. The chain uses TRBV7-6 and TRBJ1-1; tentative D call: TRBD1 (6 bases). Germline-derived CDR1 and CDR2 are SGHVS and FNYEAQ. Trimming took off 4 bases at V and 3 bases at J, with 18 bases between the two ends. CDR3 size: 16 residues. The CDR3 DNA sequence: TGTGCCAGCAGCTCATTTGGAGGGACACTATACACTGAAGCTTTCTTT. It specifies CASSSFGGTLYTEAFF.